Following are 25 T cell receptor beta chains from one sample sequenced in a study of cytomegalovirus exposure and HLA in healthy donors. Primers for the PCR totalled 60 Vbeta and 13 Jbeta. Profiled with immunoSEQ multiplex PCR; TCRdb holds only in-frame clones, not every one. The sample includes some 150,000 clones, about 80% seen only once; the top ten take 1.5% to 2.5%. The sample was PBMCs. Every receptor here comes from a woman aged 40 to 50 in good health and CMV-seronegative.

The chain recombines TRBV28 with TRBJ1-1; TRBD1 matches at 9 bases. The junction had 5 bases not matched to a gene; V was cut back by 4 bases and J by 5 bases. Germline CDR1 MDHEN, CDR2 SYDVKM. This CDR3 has 14 amino acids. Here the CDR3 DNA reads TGTGCCAGCAGTTACAGGGGGCTTTCGACTGAAGCTTTCTTT. It yields the protein CASSYRGLSTEAFF.

The chain links TRBV5-5 to TRBJ2-4, with D maybe TRBD1 (6 bases). The CDR3 spans 13 residues. Germline CDR1 and CDR2: SGHKS and YYEKEE (reference sequence). Trimming shortened V by 4 bases and J by 7 bases, and 12 bases separated the two germline ends. CDR3 amino acids: CASSPGRGNIQYF. CDR3 in DNA: TGTGCCAGCAGCCCAGGCAGGGGCAACATTCAGTACTTC.

CDR3 residues: CASSLDSWNTEAFF. CDR3 bases: TGTGCCAGCAGCTTAGATTCTTGGAACACTGAAGCTTTCTTT. The chain joins TRBV11-3 to TRBJ1-1; D unclear. CDR3 length equals 14 residues. Germline V gives CDR1 SGHNT, CDR2 YENEEA. Deletions cut 0 bases from V and 1 base from J, with 6 bases between.

This chain uses TRBV6-5 with TRBJ1-1; D may be TRBD1 (5 bases). Germline V CDR1 and CDR2: MNHEY, SVGAGI. Between the trimmed V and J ends, which lost 4 bases and 4 bases, there was a span of 19 bases. This CDR3 comprises 16 residues. CDR3 sequence reads: CASSSTPAGLGTEAFF. The DNA of the CDR3 is TGTGCCAGCAGTTCCACCCCGGCAGGGCTGGGCACTGAAGCTTTCTTT.

The V call is TRBV23-1, the J call TRBJ2-7, with 7 bases aligning to TRBD1. TRBV23-1 is identified as an open reading frame with a role that is uncertain. The ends lost 6 bases at V and 11 bases at J; junction bases unmatched: 13. The CDR3 spans 13 residues. The CDR3 region is CASRPRDSLREYF. The CDR3 bases are TGCGCCAGCAGACCCAGGGACAGCTTACGAGAGTACTTC.

The chain uses TRBV28 and TRBJ2-3, with 8 bases matching TRBD1. This CDR3 spans 15 amino acids. With V trimmed by 7 bases and J by 5 bases, 11 bases remained unmatched. Germline values: CDR1 MDHEN, CDR2 SYDVKM. CDR3 DNA sequence: TGTGCCAGCACTCCCCTCAGGGGGCGAGGAGATACGCAGTATTTT. This translates into CASTPLRGRGDTQYF.

This chain joins TRBV14 and TRBJ2-3, with D unresolved. There are 13 residues in the CDR3. V dropped 2 bases and J dropped 3 bases, with 6 bases sitting between them. CDR1 SGHDN and CDR2 FVKESK come from the germline V gene. The CDR3 loop is CASSQSMTDTQYF. The DNA for the CDR3 is TGTGCCAGCAGCCAATCCATGACAGATACGCAGTATTTT.

This chain uses TRBV28 with TRBJ2-7; 7 bases agree with TRBD2. Looked up from germline, CDR1 is MDHEN and CDR2 is SYDVKM. This CDR3 contains 15 residues. V was pared by 5 bases and J by 3 bases, with 10 bases of the junction left unmatched. In DNA, the CDR3 is TGTGCCAGCAGTCCGGGGAGCGGGACGCTCTACGAGCAGTACTTC. It codes for CASSPGSGTLYEQYF.

The chain employs TRBV27 and TRBJ2-3; 8 nucleotides agree with TRBD1. The CDR3 spans 14 residues. V lost 9 bases, J lost 2 bases, and 7 bases stayed unmatched. Germline assignment: CDR1 MNHEY and CDR2 SMNVEV (reference sequence). DNA for the CDR3: TGTGCCAGTGCGGACAGGGCCCCCACAGATACGCAGTATTTT. This encodes CASADRAPTDTQYF.

The chain joins TRBV18 to TRBJ2-7; 10 bases align to TRBD1. V shed 2 bases, J shed 4 bases, and the junction held 2 bases outside the gene matches. The CDR3 sequence is 14 residues long. Per the germline V gene, CDR1 is KGHSH and CDR2 is LQKENI. In DNA form, the CDR3 reads TGTGCCAGCTCACCAGACAGGGGGCTTTACGAGCAGTACTTC. As protein: CASSPDRGLYEQYF.

The rearrangement links TRBV4-3 to TRBJ2-4; TRBD1 is a possible D gene (8 bases). CDR3 length: 17 amino acids. Germline assignment: CDR1 LGHNA and CDR2 YSLEER. Trimming removed 3 bases from V and 7 bases from J, with 22 bases in between. The CDR3 region has the DNA TGCGCCAGCAGCCAGCTCCTTTTGGACAGGGAGGGGAACATTCAGTACTTC. Translating gives CASSQLLLDREGNIQYF.

The V and J genes are TRBV5-1 and TRBJ2-1, with D perhaps matching TRBD1 (6 bases). Trimming pared 4 bases from V and 5 bases from J, leaving 19 bases between. This CDR3 contains 16 residues. The germline gives CDR1 SGHRS, CDR2 YFSETQ. The CDR3: CASSIGGPGIHNEQFF. The CDR3 region has the DNA TGCGCCAGCAGCATAGGGGGTCCGGGAATTCACAATGAGCAGTTCTTC.

The chain couples TRBV6-4 to TRBJ2-3; weak D call: TRBD2 (6 bases). This CDR3 has 13 residues. Germline CDR1 reads MRHNA; CDR2 reads SNTAGT. With 4 bases removed from V and 5 bases from J, the gap between germline ends came to 10 bases. CDR3 coding DNA: TGTGCCAGCAGTGGGGACTTCCGAGATACGCAGTATTTT. Translation: CASSGDFRDTQYF.

The V call is TRBV7-3, the J call TRBJ2-2, with 7 bases aligning to TRBD2. V was clipped by 4 bases and J by 7 bases; unmatched bases: 6. This CDR3 comprises 14 residues. Looked up from germline, CDR1 is SGHTA and CDR2 is FQGTGA. CDR3 sequence (DNA): TGTGCCAGCAGCTCAGGACTAGGAGTCGGGGAGCTGTTTTTT. Its protein is CASSSGLGVGELFF.

This clone came up a few times. The V and J genes are TRBV9 and TRBJ1-3; TRBD1 matches at 7 bases. The ends lost 4 bases at V and 0 bases at J; junction bases unmatched: 13. The V gene's germline CDR1 is SGDLS and CDR2 YYNGEE. This CDR3 has 18 residues. CDR3 in DNA: TGTGCCAGCAGCCCGACATATTGGGACAGCGGCTCTGGAAACACCATATATTTT. Translation: CASSPTYWDSGSGNTIYF.

The chain recombines TRBV19 with TRBJ1-5; TRBD1 might be the D (5 bases). This CDR3 has 15 residues. CDR1 is LNHDA and CDR2 is SQIVND in the germline V gene (reference sequence). The V end lost 0 bases, the J end lost 0 bases, and 6 bases lay between the germline ends. In nucleotides, the CDR3 is TGTGCCAGTAGTATAGACGGGGGTAGCAATCAGCCCCAGCATTTT. Its protein product is CASSIDGGSNQPQHF.

This chain links TRBV7-6 with TRBJ2-4; TRBD1 matches at 7 bases. This CDR3 spans 16 amino acids. Germline V gene data show CDR1 as SGHVS and CDR2 as FNYEAQ. With V trimmed by 5 bases and J by 2 bases, 9 bases remained unmatched. CDR3: CASSPTTGQTKNIQYF. The CDR3 DNA reads as TGTGCCAGCAGCCCAACGACAGGGCAAACCAAAAACATTCAGTACTTC.

Only one count was recorded for this clone. The chain couples TRBV4-3 to TRBJ2-1; 7 nucleotides align to TRBD2. Germline loops: CDR1 LGHNA, CDR2 YSLEER. With 4 bases clipped from V and 2 bases from J, the junction kept 11 bases outside the gene matches. CDR3 length: 17 residues. The CDR3, as DNA: TGCGCCAGCAGCCTCGGTTGGGGGGGAGGACCCTACAATGAGCAGTTCTTC. Amino acids: CASSLGWGGGPYNEQFF.

CDR3 in DNA: TGTGCCAGCAGTTCACTAAACACTGGAGCTAACTATGGCTACACCTTC. Protein product: CASSSLNTGANYGYTF. V gene TRBV28 combines with J gene TRBJ1-2; D unresolved. Per germline, CDR1 MDHEN and CDR2 SYDVKM. Deletions cut 4 bases from V and 0 bases from J, with 15 bases between. This CDR3 comprises 16 residues.

In DNA, the CDR3 is TGTGCCAGCAGCCCCGACAGGAATTCCTACGAGCAGTACTTC. It specifies CASSPDRNSYEQYF. The V and J genes are TRBV7-2 and TRBJ2-7; maybe TRBD1 (6 bases). This CDR3 contains 14 residues. CDR1 SGHTA and CDR2 FQGNSA come from the germline V gene. V lost 5 bases, J lost 1 base, and 12 bases lay in between.

This rearrangement joins TRBV6-5 to TRBJ2-2, with D perhaps TRBD2 (5 bases). This CDR3 spans 16 amino acids. Germline loops: CDR1 MNHEY, CDR2 SVGAGI. Trimming removed 0 bases from V and 1 base from J, with 9 bases in between. CDR3 DNA: TGTGCCAGCAGTTACTCGAGGCGGGTGAACACCGGGGAGCTGTTTTTT. Translated, it gives CASSYSRRVNTGELFF.

The chain is built from TRBV7-2 and TRBJ1-1, with 8 bases lining up with TRBD1. With 4 bases clipped from V and 5 bases from J, the junction kept 12 bases outside the gene matches. This CDR3 is built from 16 residues. Germline CDR1 is SGHTA and CDR2 is FQGNSA. The CDR3 spells CASSSDREGVGTEAFF. The CDR3 nucleotides are TGTGCCAGCAGCTCGGACAGGGAGGGCGTGGGTACTGAAGCTTTCTTT.

V and J are TRBV6-6 and TRBJ2-5; D perhaps matches TRBD1 (6 bases). With 6 bases removed from V and 0 bases from J, the gap between germline ends came to 11 bases. The CDR3 is 14 residues long. Germline CDR1 MNHNY, CDR2 SVGAGI (reference sequence). CDR3: CASSHWTDQETQYF. As DNA, the CDR3 is TGTGCCAGCAGCCACTGGACAGACCAAGAGACCCAGTACTTC.

This clone was observed once. V usage is TRBV4-3 and J usage is TRBJ2-3; 7 nucleotides match TRBD2. CDR3 length: 19 residues. The trim removed 1 base at V and 0 bases at J, leaving 13 bases unmatched. Germline-derived CDR1 and CDR2 are LGHNA and YSLEER. CDR3 DNA sequence: TGCGCCAGCAGCCAAGTTTATATCTTCGGGGGGACGAGCACAGATACGCAGTATTTT. Translated: CASSQVYIFGGTSTDTQYF.

V usage is TRBV2 and J usage is TRBJ2-7; TRBD1 matches at 12 bases. This CDR3 spans 12 amino acids. Germline V gives CDR1 SNHLY, CDR2 FYNNEI. V shed 10 bases and J 5 bases; nucleotides not matched to a gene: 3. CDR3 sequence (DNA): TGTGCCACCGGGACAGGGGGCGACGAGCAGTACTTC. Translating gives CATGTGGDEQYF. The variable domain in full, with the rest retrieved from reference TRBV2 and TRBJ2-7, is EPEVTQTPSHQVTQMGQEVILRCVPISNHLYFYWYRQILGQKVEFLVSFYNNEISEKSEIFDDQFSVERPDGSNFTLKIRSTKLEDSAMYFCATGTGGDEQYFGPGTRLTVT.